This TCR beta chain is from a study of cytomegalovirus exposure and HLA in healthy donors. Study background: Early released data had around 89 million unique TCRs, all coming from HLA-typed donors.

This CDR3 spans 14 amino acids. Looked up from germline, CDR1 is MNHNS and CDR2 is SASEGT. Losses at the gene ends were 6 bases for V and 8 bases for J; bases not matched to a gene: 6. Researchers ran the PCR with 60 Vbeta and 13 Jbeta primers. Clones were read by immunoSEQ multiplex PCR, and TCRdb kept only the in-frame ones, dropping some. The table lists more than 150,000 clones, over 80% of them singletons, with about 1.4% in the top ten. V usage is TRBV6-1 and J usage is TRBJ1-4, with TRBD1 matching over 10 bases. Input material: PBMCs. The sequence was collected from a woman aged 18 to 35 in good health and CMV-seronegative. The chain's CDR3 is CASREGQGKEKLFF. CDR3 nucleotides: TGTGCCAGCAGAGAGGGACAGGGGAAGGAAAAACTGTTTTTT.